Described below is a single TCR beta chain sequence and its context. Its antigen is not known. The entry originates in a study of blood T cells in healthy people across ages. Study-level findings and limits: Diversity was higher, and naive CD4+ cells more numerous, in long-lived donors than in aged donors.

A second PCR, run for roughly 7 to 12 cycles, used a sample-barcoded 5' primer plus a J-beta primer mix. Via MiXCR, TCRdb re-called the 5' RACE reads, giving one row per CDR3 protein. The sample gives 1 million or so distinct CDR3 sequences, less than 25% of which show up once; 0.65% to 0.75% is in the top ten. The CDR3 is made up of 17 amino acids. The V gene lost 4 bases and the J gene lost 3 bases, with 16 bases spanning the gap. CDR1 is LNHNV, CDR2 YYDKDF, per germline (reference sequence). This sample was also put to use in a study of T cells of mothers and their children. As that study records: The TCR beta CDR3 read count exceeded 9 million for each mother and was about 3 million for each child.

This clonotype was obtained from a girl aged 2 to 9 in good health. The chain couples TRBV15 to TRBJ2-6; D is perhaps TRBD1 (7 bases). Sequenced material: blood. In nucleotides, the CDR3 is TGTGCCACCAGCAATGTCAGGGGGGCCTATGGGGCCAACGTCCTGACTTTC. Protein: CATSNVRGAYGANVLTF.